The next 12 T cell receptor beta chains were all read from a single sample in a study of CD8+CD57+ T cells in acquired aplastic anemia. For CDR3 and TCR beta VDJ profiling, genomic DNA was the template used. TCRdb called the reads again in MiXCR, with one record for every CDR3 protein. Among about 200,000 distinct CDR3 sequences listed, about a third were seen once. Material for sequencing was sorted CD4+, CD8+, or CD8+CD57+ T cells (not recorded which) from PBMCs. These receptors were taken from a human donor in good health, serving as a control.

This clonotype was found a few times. CDR3 region: CASTQGAGHSGNTIYF. CDR3 nucleotide sequence: TGTGCCAGCACCCAAGGGGCCGGCCACTCTGGAAACACCATATATTTT. J is TRBJ1-3 and V is TRBV7-8, with a tentative D call TRBD1 (5 bases). The germline V gene has CDR1 SGHVS and CDR2 FQNEAQ. The CDR3 has 16 amino acids. The ends were cut back, 7 bases at V and 0 bases at J, with 16 bases in the middle.

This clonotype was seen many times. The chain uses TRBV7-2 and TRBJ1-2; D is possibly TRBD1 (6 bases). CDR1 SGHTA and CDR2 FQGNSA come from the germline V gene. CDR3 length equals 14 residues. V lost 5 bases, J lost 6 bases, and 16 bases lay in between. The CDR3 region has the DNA TGTGCCAGCAGCCCCCTGACAGGAGGGGATGGCTACACCTTC. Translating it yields CASSPLTGGDGYTF.

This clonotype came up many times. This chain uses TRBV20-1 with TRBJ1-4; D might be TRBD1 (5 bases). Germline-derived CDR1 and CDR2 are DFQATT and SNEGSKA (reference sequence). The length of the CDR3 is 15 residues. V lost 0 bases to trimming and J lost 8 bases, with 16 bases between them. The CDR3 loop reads CSARDIGGEREKLFF. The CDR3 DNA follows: TGCAGTGCTAGAGATATCGGAGGGGAACGAGAAAAACTGTTTTTT.

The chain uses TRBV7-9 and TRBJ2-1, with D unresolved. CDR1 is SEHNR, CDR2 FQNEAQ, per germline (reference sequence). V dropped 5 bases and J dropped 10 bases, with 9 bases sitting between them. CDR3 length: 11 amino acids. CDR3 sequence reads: CASSPGPEQFF. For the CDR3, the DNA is TGTGCCAGCAGCCCCGGGCCGGAGCAGTTCTTC.

CDR3 nucleotide sequence: TGTGCCAGCAGTACAGGACCATTTAAACAGGGGGTGAACACTGAAGCTTTCTTT. It yields the protein CASSTGPFKQGVNTEAFF. V is TRBV12-3 or TRBV12-4 and J is TRBJ1-1; TRBD1 agrees at 8 bases. V was clipped by 5 bases and J by 0 bases; unmatched bases: 14. This CDR3 region has 18 residues.

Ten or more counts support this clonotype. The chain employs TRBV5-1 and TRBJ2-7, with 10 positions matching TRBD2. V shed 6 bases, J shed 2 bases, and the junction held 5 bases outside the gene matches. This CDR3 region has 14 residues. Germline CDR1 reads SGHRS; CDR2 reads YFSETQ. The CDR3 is CASNGAGGPYEQYF. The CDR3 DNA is TGCGCCAGCAATGGAGCGGGAGGGCCCTACGAGCAGTACTTC.

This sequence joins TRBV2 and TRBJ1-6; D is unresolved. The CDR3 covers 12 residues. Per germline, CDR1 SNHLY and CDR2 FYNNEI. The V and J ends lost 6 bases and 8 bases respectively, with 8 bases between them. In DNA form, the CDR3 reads TGTGCCAGCAGGGGCGATGATTCACCCCTCCACTTT. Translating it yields CASRGDDSPLHF. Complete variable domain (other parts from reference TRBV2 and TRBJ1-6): EPEVTQTPSHQVTQMGQEVILRCVPISNHLYFYWYRQILGQKVEFLVSFYNNEISEKSEIFDDQFSVERPDGSNFTLKIRSTKLEDSAMYFCASRGDDSPLHFGNGTRLTVT.

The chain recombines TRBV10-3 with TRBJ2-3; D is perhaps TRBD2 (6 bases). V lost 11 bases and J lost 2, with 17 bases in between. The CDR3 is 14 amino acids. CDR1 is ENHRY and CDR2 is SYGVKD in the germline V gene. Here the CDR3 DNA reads TGTGCCCAGCGGGCTACCGGGGTCACAGATACGCAGTATTTT. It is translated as CAQRATGVTDTQYF.

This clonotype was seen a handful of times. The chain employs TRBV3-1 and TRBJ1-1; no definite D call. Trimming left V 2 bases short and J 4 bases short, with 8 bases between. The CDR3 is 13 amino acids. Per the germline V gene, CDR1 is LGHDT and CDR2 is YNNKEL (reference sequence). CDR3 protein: CASSQRGGTEAFF. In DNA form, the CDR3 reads TGTGCCAGCAGCCAACGGGGAGGCACTGAAGCTTTCTTT.

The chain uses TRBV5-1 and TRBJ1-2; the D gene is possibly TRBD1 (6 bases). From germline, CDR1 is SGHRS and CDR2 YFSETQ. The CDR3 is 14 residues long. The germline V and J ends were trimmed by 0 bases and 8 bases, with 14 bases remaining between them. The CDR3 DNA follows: TGCGCCAGCAGCTTGGATCGGGGACAAGAGGGCTACACCTTC. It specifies CASSLDRGQEGYTF. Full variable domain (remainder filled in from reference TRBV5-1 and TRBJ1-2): KAGVTQTPRYLIKTRGQQVTLSCSPISGHRSVSWYQQTPGQGLQFLFEYFSETQRNKGNFPGRFSGRQFSNSRSEMNVSTLELGDSALYLCASSLDRGQEGYTFGSGTRLTVV.

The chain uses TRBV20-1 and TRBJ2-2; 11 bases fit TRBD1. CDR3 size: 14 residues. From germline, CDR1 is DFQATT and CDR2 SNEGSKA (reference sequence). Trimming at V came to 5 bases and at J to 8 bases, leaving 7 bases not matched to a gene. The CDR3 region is CSAQWTGGNGELFF. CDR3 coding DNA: TGCAGTGCTCAGTGGACAGGGGGCAATGGGGAGCTGTTTTTT.

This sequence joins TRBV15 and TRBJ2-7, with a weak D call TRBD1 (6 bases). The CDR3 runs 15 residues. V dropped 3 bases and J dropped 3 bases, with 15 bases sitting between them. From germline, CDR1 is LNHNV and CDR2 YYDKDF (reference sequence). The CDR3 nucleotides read TGTGCCACCAGCAGCCTCCCGGGACAAAGCTACGAGCAGTACTTC. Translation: CATSSLPGQSYEQYF. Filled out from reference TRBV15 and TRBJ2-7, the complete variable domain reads DAMVIQNPRYQVTQFGKPVTLSCSQTLNHNVMYWYQQKSSQAPKLLFHYYDKDFNNEADTPDNFQSRRPNTSFCFLDIRSPGLGDTAMYLCATSSLPGQSYEQYFGPGTRLTVT.